This entry concerns a single T cell receptor (beta chain). Original processing notes: Using reference gene primer amplification, nucleated cell counts were estimated. TCRdb keeps only in-frame clones here, not all; method: immunoSEQ multiplex PCR. V and J calls and clone size are given by that table; D and trimming were obtained from the DNA. In the table there are approximately 100,000 clones, 85% of which are singletons. The data were obtained in a study of blood T cell repertoires in COVID-19. Study at large: Samples representing acute and convalescent COVID-19 were sourced from the United States, Italy and Spain. The analysed material was cDNA or gDNA that came from T cells, B-cell-depleted T cells, or PBMCs.

The V gene end was trimmed by 1 base and the J gene end by 4 bases; junction bases not matched to a gene: 6. In germline, CDR1 is LGHDT, CDR2 YNNKEL (reference sequence). The CDR3 runs to 15 residues. The chain is built from TRBV3-1 (or the pseudogene TRBV3-2) and TRBJ2-5; 7 bases are a match to TRBD2. This TCR was recovered from a man older than 75 with acute or convalescent COVID-19. Sequencing was performed on peripheral blood. The CDR3: CASSQVVGGPETQYF. The CDR3 nucleotides are TGTGCCAGCAGCCAAGTTGTGGGAGGGCCAGAGACCCAGTACTTC.